The rows below give T cell receptor beta chains drawn from one sample of a study of T cell responses to AZD1222 COVID-19 vaccine. Assay used: immunoSEQ multiplex PCR; TCRdb lists only in-frame clones, some missing. The table has tens of thousands of clones, 84% seen once. Sequencing was performed on peripheral blood, taken on day 0 of AZD1222 vaccination. The receptors here all came from an adult in good health. Both conserved end residues are part of each CDR3. D genes are given only for firm matches. Not every row has a clone size; where given, it reads once, few, many or a size class.

j_call | v_call | clone_size | d_call | cdr3_aa | cdr3_nt
TRBJ2-1 | TRBV27 | - | TRBD1 | CASSPLGGRKWSYNEQFF | TGTGCCAGCAGTCCTCTAGGGGGCCGGAAGTGGTCCTACAATGAGCAGTTCTTC
TRBJ2-3 | TRBV29-1 | - | TRBD2 | CSVDASGADTQYF | TGCAGCGTGGACGCCAGCGGGGCCGATACGCAGTATTTT
TRBJ2-1 | TRBV24-1 | - | TRBD1 | CATSDTTGWGNEQFF | TGTGCCACCAGTGATACGACAGGGTGGGGCAATGAGCAGTTCTTC
TRBJ2-7 | TRBV19 | - | - | CASSLNREGSYEQYF | TGTGCCAGTAGTTTAAACAGGGAGGGGTCCTACGAGCAGTACTTC
TRBJ1-1 | TRBV7-7 | - | - | CASSLVPQGSTEAFF | TGTGCCAGCAGCTTAGTCCCGCAGGGGAGCACTGAAGCTTTCTTT
TRBJ2-5 | TRBV5-1 | - | TRBD2 | CASSLEPGGQETQYF | TGCGCCAGCAGCTTGGAACCGGGGGGGCAAGAGACCCAGTACTTC
TRBJ1-2 | TRBV2 | - | TRBD1 | CASSDQGTGGGDGYTF | TGTGCCAGCAGTGACCAAGGGACAGGGGGAGGGGATGGCTACACCTTC
TRBJ2-1 | TRBV19 | - | TRBD1 | CASSIGTGGYNEQFF | TGTGCCAGTAGTATCGGGACAGGGGGCTACAATGAGCAGTTCTTC
TRBJ1-1 | TRBV30 | - | - | CAWSLTEASEAFF | TGTGCCTGGAGCCTTACGGAGGCATCTGAAGCTTTCTTT
TRBJ1-3 | TRBV7-8 | - | - | CASSLLIQAGGNTIYF | TGTGCCAGCAGCCTCTTAATACAGGCCGGTGGAAACACCATATATTTT
TRBJ1-2 | TRBV13 | once | - | CASSLQGERYYGYTF | TGTGCCAGCAGCTTACAAGGGGAACGGTACTATGGCTACACCTTC
TRBJ1-4 | TRBV7-8 | - | TRBD1 | CASSRTGGEKLFF | TGTGCCAGCAGCCGGACAGGGGGTGAAAAACTGTTTTTT
TRBJ2-3 | TRBV18 | - | TRBD2 | CASSGVRLADTDTQYF | TGTGCCAGCTCAGGGGTTCGACTAGCGGACACAGATACGCAGTATTTT
TRBJ1-2 | TRBV24-1 | - | - | CATQGHPRDGYTF | TGTGCCACCCAAGGACATCCCCGGGATGGCTACACCTTC
TRBJ1-6 | TRBV5-4 | - | - | CASSLKITNSPLHF | TGTGCCAGCAGCTTAAAGATAACCAATTCACCCCTCCACTTT
TRBJ1-4 | TRBV19 | - | - | CASRTFEKLFF | TGTGCCAGTAGGACCTTTGAAAAACTGTTTTTT
TRBJ1-2 | TRBV5-6 | - | TRBD1 | CASSLWQGARGYTF | TGTGCCAGCAGCTTGTGGCAGGGGGCAAGGGGCTACACCTTC
TRBJ1-1 | TRBV5-3 | once | - | CARSSGTGLAEAFF | TGTGCCAGAAGCTCGGGAACAGGGCTCGCTGAAGCTTTCTTT
TRBJ2-7 | TRBV2 | - | - | CASSDPGGTPSYEQYF | TGTGCCAGCAGTGATCCTGGGGGCACCCCCTCCTACGAGCAGTACTTC
TRBJ1-2 | TRBV12-3/TRBV12-4 | - | - | CASSFPGVVRYTF | TGTGCCAGCAGTTTCCCAGGGGTAGTGCGCTACACCTTC
TRBJ1-1 | TRBV6-5 | - | TRBD1 | CASSYGTGDTEAFF | TGTGCCAGCAGTTACGGGACAGGGGACACTGAAGCTTTCTTT
TRBJ1-2 | TRBV20-1 | once | - | CSASGRGSNYGYTF | TGCAGTGCTAGTGGCAGGGGATCTAACTATGGCTACACCTTC
TRBJ1-5 | TRBV18 | once | - | CASSPATVRNQPQHF | TGTGCCAGCTCCCCTGCGACGGTAAGAAATCAGCCCCAGCATTTT
TRBJ2-7 | TRBV7-2 | - | - | CASSLRQGDFLTYEQYF | TGTGCCAGCAGCTTACGTCAAGGGGACTTCTTAACCTACGAGCAGTACTTC
TRBJ2-7 | TRBV27 | - | - | CASSPPGTYEQYF | TGTGCCAGCAGCCCCCCAGGTACCTACGAGCAGTACTTC
TRBJ2-7 | TRBV7-8 | - | - | CASSVGTRRKQYF | TGTGCCAGCAGCGTAGGAACACGGCGAAAGCAGTACTTC
TRBJ2-5 | TRBV19 | - | TRBD1 | CASSIRSGGETQYF | TGTGCCAGTAGTATTCGGTCAGGGGGTGAGACCCAGTACTTC
TRBJ1-5 | TRBV28 | - | - | CANQGSNQPQHF | TGTGCCAACCAGGGCTCTAATCAGCCCCAGCATTTT
TRBJ2-1 | TRBV27 | - | - | CASSPRSRTAARDEQFF | TGTGCCAGCAGTCCCCGCTCCAGGACGGCGGCTAGGGATGAGCAGTTCTTC
TRBJ1-1 | TRBV7-2 | - | - | CASSLVGGPDTEAFF | TGTGCCAGCAGCTTAGTAGGGGGGCCGGACACTGAAGCTTTCTTT
TRBJ2-5 | TRBV23-1 | - | - | CASSQPPELRGEVETQYF | TGCGCCAGCAGTCAGCCCCCGGAACTCCGGGGAGAGGTGGAGACCCAGTACTTC
TRBJ1-2 | TRBV10-2 | - | - | CASSDRRFPINYGYTF | TGCGCCAGCAGTGACCGGAGGTTCCCTATTAACTATGGCTACACCTTC
TRBJ1-1 | TRBV5-1 | medium-sized | - | CASKTGNTEAFF | TGCGCCAGCAAGACAGGGAACACTGAAGCTTTCTTT
TRBJ1-5 | TRBV4-1 | once | TRBD1 | CASSQGQGNQPQHF | TGCGCCAGCAGCCAGGGACAGGGTAACCAGCCCCAGCATTTT
TRBJ2-5 | TRBV5-6 | - | - | CASSIASVTQYF | TGTGCCAGCAGCATAGCTAGCGTAACCCAGTACTTC